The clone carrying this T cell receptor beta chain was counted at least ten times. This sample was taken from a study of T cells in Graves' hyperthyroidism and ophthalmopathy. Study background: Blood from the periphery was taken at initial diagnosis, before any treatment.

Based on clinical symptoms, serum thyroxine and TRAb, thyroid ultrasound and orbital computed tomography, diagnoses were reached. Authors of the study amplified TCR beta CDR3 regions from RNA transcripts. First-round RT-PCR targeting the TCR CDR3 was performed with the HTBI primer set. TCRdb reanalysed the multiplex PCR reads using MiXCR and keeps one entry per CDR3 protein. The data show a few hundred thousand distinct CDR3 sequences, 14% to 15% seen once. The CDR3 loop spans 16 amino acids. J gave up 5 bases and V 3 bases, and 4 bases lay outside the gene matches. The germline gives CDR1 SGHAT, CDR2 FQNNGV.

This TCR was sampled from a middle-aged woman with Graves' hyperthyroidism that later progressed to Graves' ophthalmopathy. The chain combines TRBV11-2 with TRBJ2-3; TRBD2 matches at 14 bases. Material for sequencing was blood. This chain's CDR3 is CASSLGLAGALDTQYF. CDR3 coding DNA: TGTGCCAGCAGCTTGGGACTAGCGGGAGCGCTAGATACGCAGTATTTT.